The source of this TCR beta chain is a study of blood T cell repertoires in COVID-19. Sequencing used immunoSEQ multiplex PCR; TCRdb keeps in-frame clones, though not all of them. The sample contains approximately 220,000 clones, approximately 88% of which appear only once. The J segment lost 0 bases and the V segment lost 4 bases, leaving 11 bases of the junction unmatched. Germline CDR1 reads SGHRS; CDR2 reads YFSETQ. The CDR3 length is 17 residues. Sequences were obtained from PBMCs or T cells enriched from blood (not recorded which). The source is a woman in her twenties or thirties with acute COVID-19. V gene TRBV5-1 combines with J gene TRBJ1-1; 8 positions match TRBD1. This CDR3 reads CASSPGQGTTLNTEAFF. The CDR3 bases are TGCGCCAGCAGCCCTGGACAGGGCACTACTTTGAACACTGAAGCTTTCTTT.